This TCR beta chain appears in the sequencing data of a study of follicular helper T cells after annual influenza vaccination. Looking at the study overall: Blood was drawn on days 0, 7 and 28 after vaccination. Some donors were sampled over the 2013-2014, 2014-2015 and 2015-2016 vaccinations.

Specified time point: 2014-2015 season, pre-vaccination. The data were produced by immunoSEQ multiplex PCR, yet TCRdb's version contains in-frame clones alone and is incomplete. Of roughly 27,000 clones listed, 70% to 90% were seen once; the top ten hold 1% to 1.5%. CDR1 is MGHDK and CDR2 is SYGVNS in the germline V gene. This CDR3 is 14 amino acids long. The V end lost 5 bases, the J end lost 4 bases, and 14 bases lay between the germline ends. The sample was CXCR5+ CD38- circulating T follicular helper cells from blood, taken on the day of influenza vaccination. Specified subset: circulating Tfh, non-naive CD4+CXCR5+PD-1+ (ICOS+CD38+ or ICOS-CD38-). The sequence came from an adult who received the influenza vaccine. This chain connects TRBV25-1 to TRBJ1-2; possibly TRBD1 for D (6 bases). In DNA form, the CDR3 reads TGTGCCAGCAGTCCACGGACAGAAGCCTATGGCTACACCTTC. Its protein product is CASSPRTEAYGYTF.